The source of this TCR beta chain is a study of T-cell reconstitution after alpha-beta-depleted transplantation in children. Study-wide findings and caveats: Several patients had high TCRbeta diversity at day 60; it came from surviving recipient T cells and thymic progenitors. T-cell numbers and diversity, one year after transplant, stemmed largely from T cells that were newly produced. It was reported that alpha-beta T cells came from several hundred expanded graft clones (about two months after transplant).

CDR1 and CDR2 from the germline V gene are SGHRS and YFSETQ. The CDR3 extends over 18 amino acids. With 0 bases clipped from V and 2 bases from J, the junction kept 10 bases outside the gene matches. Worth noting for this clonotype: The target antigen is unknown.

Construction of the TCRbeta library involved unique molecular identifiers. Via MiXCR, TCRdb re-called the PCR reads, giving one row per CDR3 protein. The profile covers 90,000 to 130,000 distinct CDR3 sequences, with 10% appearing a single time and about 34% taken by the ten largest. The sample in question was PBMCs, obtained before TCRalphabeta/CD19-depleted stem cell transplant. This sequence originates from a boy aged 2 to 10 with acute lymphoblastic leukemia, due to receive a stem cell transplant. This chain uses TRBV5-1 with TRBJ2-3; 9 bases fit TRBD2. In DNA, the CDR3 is TGCGCCAGCAGCTTGGAGCCAGCGGGAGGTATAACCACAGATACGCAGTATTTT. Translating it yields CASSLEPAGGITTDTQYF. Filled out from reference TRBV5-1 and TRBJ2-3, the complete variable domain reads KAGVTQTPRYLIKTRGQQVTLSCSPISGHRSVSWYQQTPGQGLQFLFEYFSETQRNKGNFPGRFSGRQFSNSRSEMNVSTLELGDSALYLCASSLEPAGGITTDTQYFGPGTRLTVL.